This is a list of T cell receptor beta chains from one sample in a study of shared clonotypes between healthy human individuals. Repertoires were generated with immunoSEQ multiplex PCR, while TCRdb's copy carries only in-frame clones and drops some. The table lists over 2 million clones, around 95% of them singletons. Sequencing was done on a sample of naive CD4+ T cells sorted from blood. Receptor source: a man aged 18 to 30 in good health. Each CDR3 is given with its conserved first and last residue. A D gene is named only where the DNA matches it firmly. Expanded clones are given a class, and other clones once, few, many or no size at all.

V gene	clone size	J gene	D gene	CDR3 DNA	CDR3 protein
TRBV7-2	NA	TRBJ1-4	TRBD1	TGTGCCAGCAGCACCGGGACAGGGCGTGCCGAAAAACTGTTTTTT	CASSTGTGRAEKLFF
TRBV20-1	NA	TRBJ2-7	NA	TGCAGCAGAGAGGGGCCCTACGAGCAGTACTTC	CSREGPYEQYF
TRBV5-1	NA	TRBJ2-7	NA	TGCGCCAGCAGATCGACAGGCGATCACTACGAGCAGTACTTC	CASRSTGDHYEQYF
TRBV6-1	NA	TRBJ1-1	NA	TGTGCCAGCATACAGGGCTTGAGGGGGAACACTGAAGCTTTCTTT	CASIQGLRGNTEAFF
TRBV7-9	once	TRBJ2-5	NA	TGTGCCAGCAGTCCGGGTGGGACGCTTCAAGAGACCCAGTACTTC	CASSPGGTLQETQYF
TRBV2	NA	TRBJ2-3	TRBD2	TGTGCCAGCAGTGTGCGCGGGAGGGGCTCAGATACGCAGTATTTT	CASSVRGRGSDTQYF
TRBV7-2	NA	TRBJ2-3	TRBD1	TGTGCCAGCAGCTTAAGTCAGGGGGCGACAGATACGCAGTATTTT	CASSLSQGATDTQYF
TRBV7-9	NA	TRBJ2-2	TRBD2	TGTGCCAGCAGGGGACTAGCGGGAGGGCCGGAGAACACCGGGGAGCTGTTTTTT	CASRGLAGGPENTGELFF
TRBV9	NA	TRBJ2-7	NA	TGTGCCAGCAGCGTAGAGGCGGATTCCTACCGGCAGTACTTC	CASSVEADSYRQYF
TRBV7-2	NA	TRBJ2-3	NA	TGTGCCAGCAGCTTAGAGTCCGGTACTAGCACAGATACGCAGTATTTT	CASSLESGTSTDTQYF
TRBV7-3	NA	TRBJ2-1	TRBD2	TGTGCCAGCAGCTTAGCGGGAGGAACGTACAATGAGCAGTTCTTC	CASSLAGGTYNEQFF
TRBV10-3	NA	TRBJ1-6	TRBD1	TGTGCCATCAGTGTTTCCACCATCGACAGGGGTAATTCACCCCTCCACTTT	CAISVSTIDRGNSPLHF
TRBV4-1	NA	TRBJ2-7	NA	TGCGCCAGCAGCCAAAGTTCCGCATCCGCCTACGAGCAGTACTTC	CASSQSSASAYEQYF
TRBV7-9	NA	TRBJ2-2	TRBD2	TGTGCCAGCAGCTATTGGCGGGAGTCCGGGGAGCTGTTTTTT	CASSYWRESGELFF
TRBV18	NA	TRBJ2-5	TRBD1	TGTGCCAGCTCCCGCACCCGGGACAGGGTACGAGAGACCCAGTACTTC	CASSRTRDRVRETQYF
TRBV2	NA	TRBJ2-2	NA	TGTGCCAGCAGTCTAACAAAGGGAGAAACCGGGGAGCTGTTTTTT	CASSLTKGETGELFF
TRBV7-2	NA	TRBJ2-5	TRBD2	TGTGCCAGCAGCCTGGGAGGGTTCGACCAAGAGACCCAGTACTTC	CASSLGGFDQETQYF
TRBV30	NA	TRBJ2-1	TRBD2	TGTGCCTGGAAACTAGCGGGAGGCCGAAATCAGCAGTTCTTC	CAWKLAGGRNQQFF
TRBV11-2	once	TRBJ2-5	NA	TGTGCCAGCAGCTTAGATCATGGGTACCAAGAGACCCAGTACTTC	CASSLDHGYQETQYF
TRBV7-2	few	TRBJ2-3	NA	TGTGCCAGCAATGATATCCCCTCAGATACGCAGTATTTT	CASNDIPSDTQYF
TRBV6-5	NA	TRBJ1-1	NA	TGTGCCAGCAGCCTCGGGATCTCGAACACTGAAGCTTTCTTT	CASSLGISNTEAFF
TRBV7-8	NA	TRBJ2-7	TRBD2	TGTGCCAGCAGCTTAGGAATGGGAGGGGTGGATAGATACGAGCAGTACTTC	CASSLGMGGVDRYEQYF
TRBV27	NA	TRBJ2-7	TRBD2	TGTGCCAGCAGGAGACTAGCGGGGGTCTACGAGCAGTACTTC	CASRRLAGVYEQYF
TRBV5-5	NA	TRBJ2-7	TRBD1	TGTGCCAGCAGCTCACGGCCAGGGGGCTACGAGCAGTACTTC	CASSSRPGGYEQYF
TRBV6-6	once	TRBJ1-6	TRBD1	TGTGCCAGCAGTTACTCGACCGGGACAGCAAATTCACCCCTCCACTTT	CASSYSTGTANSPLHF
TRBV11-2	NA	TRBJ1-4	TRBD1	TGTGCCAGCAGCTTCCCGGGACAGGGGCATGAAAAACTGTTTTTT	CASSFPGQGHEKLFF
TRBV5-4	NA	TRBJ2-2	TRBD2	TGTGCCAGCAGTCGAGAGCGGGGGGGCCGGGACACCGGGGAGCTGTTTTTT	CASSRERGGRDTGELFF
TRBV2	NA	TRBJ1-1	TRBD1	TGTGCCAGCAGGACACAGGGGACCACTGAAGCTTTCTTT	CASRTQGTTEAFF
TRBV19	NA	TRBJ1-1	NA	TGTGCCAGTAGTAAGTGGGACACTGAAGCTTTCTTT	CASSKWDTEAFF
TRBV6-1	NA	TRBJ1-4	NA	TGTGCCAGTCTCTCGGGAAATAATGAAAAACTGTTTTTT	CASLSGNNEKLFF
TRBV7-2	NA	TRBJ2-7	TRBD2	TGTGCCAGCAGCTTAGCGCGGGGAGGGGAGCAGTACTTC	CASSLARGGEQYF
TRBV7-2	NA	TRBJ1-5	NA	TGTGCCAGCAGCTTAGGGACAGCCCGCAATCAGCCCCAGCATTTT	CASSLGTARNQPQHF
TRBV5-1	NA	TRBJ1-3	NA	TGCGCCAGCAGCCCGGTCCAGGGGAGTGGAAACACCATATATTTT	CASSPVQGSGNTIYF
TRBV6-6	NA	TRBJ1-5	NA	TGTGCCAGCAGCCAAGGACGGGCCAATCAGCCCCAGCATTTT	CASSQGRANQPQHF
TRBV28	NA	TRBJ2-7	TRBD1	TGTGCCAGCAGTTTAAGGACAGGGCTGTCCTACGAGCAGTACTTC	CASSLRTGLSYEQYF
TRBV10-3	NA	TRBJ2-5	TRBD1	TGTGCCATCAGACGCGGAGAGGGGGCAGAGACCCAGTACTTC	CAIRRGEGAETQYF
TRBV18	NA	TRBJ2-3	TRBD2	TGTGCCAGCTCACCCATGACTAGCGGGGACCATAGCACAGATACGCAGTATTTT	CASSPMTSGDHSTDTQYF
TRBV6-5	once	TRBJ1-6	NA	TGTGCCAGCAGTTCCGATCCGGGACCGGGAAATTCACCCCTCCACTTT	CASSSDPGPGNSPLHF
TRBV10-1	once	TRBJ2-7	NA	TGCGCCACCGGGCCCGGTCAAACCTACGAGCAGTACTTC	CATGPGQTYEQYF
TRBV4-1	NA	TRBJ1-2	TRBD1	TGCGCCAGCAGCCCCCGACAGGGGATCTATGGCTACACCTTC	CASSPRQGIYGYTF
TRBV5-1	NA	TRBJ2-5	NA	TGCGCCAGCAGCTTCGGGGGCCGAGAGACCCAGTACTTC	CASSFGGRETQYF
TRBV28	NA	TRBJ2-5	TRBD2	TGTGCCAGCAGTCTTCCCCGAGGAACTAGCGGGGACCAAGAGACCCAGTACTTC	CASSLPRGTSGDQETQYF
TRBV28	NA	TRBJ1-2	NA	TGTGCCAGCAGTTTGGCAGGGCCGAACCTAGGCTATGGCTACACCTTC	CASSLAGPNLGYGYTF
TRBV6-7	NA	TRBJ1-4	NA	TGTGCCAGCACCCTCGGGGAAAAACTGTTTTTT	CASTLGEKLFF